This T cell receptor (beta chain) was sequenced in a study of blood T cell repertoires in COVID-19. Study at large: Sites across the United States, Italy and Spain contributed samples from acute and convalescent COVID-19. PBMCs, B-cell-depleted T cells, or T cells were the source of the cDNA or gDNA that made up the material.

As handled by the study authors: Estimation of nucleated cell counts was performed using reference gene primer amplification. The protocol was immunoSEQ multiplex PCR, while the TCRdb copy is restricted to in-frame clones and leaves out a portion. For V, J and clone size, that table is used; D and trimming come from the DNA. Counted here are fewer than 100,000 clones, around 86% occurring once; the ten biggest clones make up approximately 30%. Trimming took off 4 bases at V and 4 bases at J, with 10 bases between the two ends. The length of the CDR3 is 13 residues. Germline CDR1 reads MNHEY; CDR2 reads SVGAGI.

The chain uses TRBV6-5 and TRBJ1-2, with D perhaps matching TRBD1 (6 bases). Sequencing was carried out using peripheral blood. The sequence was collected from a human donor in a cohort sampled during active COVID-19. CDR3 amino acids: CASSFNRAYGYTF. The DNA of the CDR3 is TGTGCCAGCAGTTTCAACAGGGCCTATGGCTACACCTTC.